This TCR beta chain was sequenced in a study of blood T cells in healthy people across ages. A second PCR, run for roughly 7 to 12 cycles, used a sample-barcoded 5' primer plus a J-beta primer mix. From each sample, at least 2.5 million paired-end reads containing CDR3 were obtained. Using its own MiXCR run on the 5' RACE reads, TCRdb lists one record per CDR3 protein. Of around 2 million distinct CDR3 sequences listed, roughly 43% are singletons. Material: blood. The clonotype comes from a human donor in good health.

This CDR3 is CASSLIGGAGGTQYF. The CDR3 DNA follows: TGTGCCAGCAGCTTAATCGGGGGGGCAGGAGGGACCCAGTACTTC. The rearrangement links TRBV7-3 to TRBJ2-5; 8 nucleotides match TRBD2. V trimming: 1 base; J trimming: 7 bases; junction bases outside the gene matches: 8. The CDR3 loop spans 15 amino acids. The germline V gene has CDR1 SGHTA and CDR2 FQGTGA.